This T cell receptor beta chain emerged from a study of cytomegalovirus exposure and HLA in healthy donors. The sample holds one count of this clone. PCR used 60 Vbeta primers and 13 Jbeta primers. Generated by immunoSEQ multiplex PCR, the TCRdb table keeps only in-frame clones and is missing some. The data contain about 100,000 clones, 65% to 85% of them seen just once; the ten biggest clones take up about 1.9%. V lost 7 bases and J lost 6, with 15 bases in between. Per germline, CDR1 LNHDA and CDR2 SQIVND (reference sequence). The CDR3 has 14 residues. The V and J genes are TRBV19 and TRBJ1-4; D ambiguous. The TCR was taken from a woman aged 40 to 55 in good health and CMV-seronegative. The sequencing input was PBMCs. CDR3 coding DNA: TGTGCCAGTACCCCTCGGGGTTTACATGAAAAACTGTTTTTT. The encoded protein is CASTPRGLHEKLFF.